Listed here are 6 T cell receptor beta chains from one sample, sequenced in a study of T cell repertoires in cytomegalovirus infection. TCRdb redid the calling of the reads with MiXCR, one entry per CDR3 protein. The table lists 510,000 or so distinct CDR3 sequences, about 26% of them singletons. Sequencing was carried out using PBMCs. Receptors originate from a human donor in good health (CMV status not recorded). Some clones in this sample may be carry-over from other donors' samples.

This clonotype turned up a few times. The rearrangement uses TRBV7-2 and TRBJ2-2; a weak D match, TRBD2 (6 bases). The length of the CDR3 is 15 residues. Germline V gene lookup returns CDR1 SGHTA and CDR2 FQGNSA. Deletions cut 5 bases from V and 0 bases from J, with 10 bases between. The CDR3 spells CASSEGLTNTGELFF. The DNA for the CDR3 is TGTGCCAGCAGCGAGGGACTCACGAACACCGGGGAGCTGTTTTTT.

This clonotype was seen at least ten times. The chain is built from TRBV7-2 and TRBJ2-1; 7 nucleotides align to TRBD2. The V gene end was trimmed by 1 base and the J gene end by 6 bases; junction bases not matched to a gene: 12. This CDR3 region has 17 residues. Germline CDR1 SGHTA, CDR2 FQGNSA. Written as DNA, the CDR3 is TGTGCCAGCAGCTTAGTAGGGCGGGAGTCCTCGGGCAATGAGCAGTTCTTC. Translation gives CASSLVGRESSGNEQFF.

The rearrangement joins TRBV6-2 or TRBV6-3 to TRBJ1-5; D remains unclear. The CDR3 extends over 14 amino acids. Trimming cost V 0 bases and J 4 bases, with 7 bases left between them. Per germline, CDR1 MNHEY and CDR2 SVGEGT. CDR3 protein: CASSYSVGNQPQHF. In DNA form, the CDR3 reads TGTGCCAGCAGTTACTCGGTGGGAAATCAGCCCCAGCATTTT.

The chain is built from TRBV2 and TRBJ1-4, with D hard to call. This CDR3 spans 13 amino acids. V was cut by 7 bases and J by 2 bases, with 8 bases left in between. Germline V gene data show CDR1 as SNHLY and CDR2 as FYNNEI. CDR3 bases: TGTGCCAGCATGCCAGTCACTAATGAAAAACTGTTTTTT. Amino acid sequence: CASMPVTNEKLFF.

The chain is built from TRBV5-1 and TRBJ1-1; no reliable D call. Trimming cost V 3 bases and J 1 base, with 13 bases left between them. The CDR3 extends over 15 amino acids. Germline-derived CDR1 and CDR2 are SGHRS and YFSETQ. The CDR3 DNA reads TGCGCCAGCAGCTGGAAGCAGTTCGAGAACACTGAAGCTTTCTTT. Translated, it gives CASSWKQFENTEAFF.

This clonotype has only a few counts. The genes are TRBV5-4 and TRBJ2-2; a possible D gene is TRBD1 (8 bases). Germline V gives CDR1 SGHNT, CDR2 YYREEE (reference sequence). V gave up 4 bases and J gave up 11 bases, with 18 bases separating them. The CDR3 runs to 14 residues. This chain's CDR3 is CASSTGQGGRELFF. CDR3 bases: TGTGCCAGCAGCACAGGACAGGGAGGGCGAGAGCTGTTTTTT.